The entry below gives a single TCR beta chain sequence along with its context. Its antigen remains unidentified. Generated by immunoSEQ multiplex PCR, the TCRdb table keeps only in-frame clones and is missing some. This repertoire shows tens of thousands of clones, 85% to 90% found once; its top ten account for 13% to 15%. This entry belongs to a study of PD-L1 blockade in urothelial cancer. Looking at the study overall: Males with bladder-origin urothelial cancer made up about 90% of the roughly 29 patients.

Study results and caveats: Tumor-associated blood clones were expanded more by durable-benefit patients at 3 weeks.

Stated time point: pretreatment peripheral blood. V was pared by 8 bases and J by 5 bases, with 13 bases between. Per germline, CDR1 GTSNPN and CDR2 SVGIG (reference sequence). The length of the CDR3 is 13 residues. The chain uses TRBV30 and TRBJ1-6, with no clear D. The clonotype comes from a man aged 60-69 years with urothelial cancer. Specimen: PBMCs, collected around atezolizumab (anti-PD-L1) treatment. The CDR3 here is CAGAGQDNSPLHF. CDR3 DNA sequence: TGTGCCGGTGCTGGGCAGGATAATTCACCCCTCCACTTT.